Here is one T cell receptor (beta chain) with its context. Its antigen is unidentified. Produced via immunoSEQ multiplex PCR; TCRdb's table is partial and in-frame only. The sample lists about 10,000 clones, approximately 91% occurring once. The data were obtained in a study of somatic mutations in cytotoxic T cells in rheumatoid arthritis. Study at large: Sorted by flow to nearly 100% purity were some V beta antibody-stained T-cell populations, including V beta1+ cells sequenced for TCRB. Study results and caveats: Antigen targets of the expanded CD8+ clones remained unidentified. Healthy controls did not share the age-linked increase in CD8+ clonality seen in rheumatoid arthritis patients.

Isolating CD4+ and CD8+ cells involved positive magnetic bead selection on an AutoMACS. Their purity was then checked by flow cytometry. Germline CDR1 reads SGHVS; CDR2 reads FQNEAQ. The ends were cut back, 4 bases at V and 8 bases at J, with 21 bases in the middle. There are 15 residues in the CDR3. This TCR was sampled from a young woman with rheumatoid arthritis. The sequenced material came from CD4+ T cells sorted from blood. The chain employs TRBV7-8 and TRBJ2-7; D might be TRBD2 (6 bases). CDR3 amino acids: CASSSGGFRTSQQYF. The CDR3 DNA reads as TGTGCCAGCAGCTCCGGGGGTTTTCGGACCTCTCAGCAGTACTTC.